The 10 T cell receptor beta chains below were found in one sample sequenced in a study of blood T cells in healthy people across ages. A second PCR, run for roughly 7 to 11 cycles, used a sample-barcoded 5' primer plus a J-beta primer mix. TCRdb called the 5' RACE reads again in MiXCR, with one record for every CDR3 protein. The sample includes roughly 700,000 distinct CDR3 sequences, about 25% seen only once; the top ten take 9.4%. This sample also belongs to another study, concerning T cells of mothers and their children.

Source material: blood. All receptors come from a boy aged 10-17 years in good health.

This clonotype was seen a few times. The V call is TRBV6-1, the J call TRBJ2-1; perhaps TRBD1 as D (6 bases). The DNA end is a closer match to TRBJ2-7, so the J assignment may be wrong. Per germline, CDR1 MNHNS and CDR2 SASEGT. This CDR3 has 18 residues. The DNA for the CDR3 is TGTGCCAGCACTATCACACATCCAGGGGACCAAACAGACTACGAGCAGTACTTC. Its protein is CASTITHPGDQTDYEQYF.

The CDR3 spells CASRPNRDSEQFF. The CDR3 nucleotides read TGTGCCAGCAGACCAAACAGGGACAGTGAGCAGTTCTTC. The chain couples TRBV2 to TRBJ2-1; 7 nucleotides align to TRBD1. After removal of 6 bases from V and 9 bases from J, the junction contained 8 bases not matched to a gene. The germline V gene has CDR1 SNHLY and CDR2 FYNNEI. The CDR3 has 13 amino acids. Drawing the rest from reference TRBV2 and TRBJ2-1, the complete variable domain is EPEVTQTPSHQVTQMGQEVILRCVPISNHLYFYWYRQILGQKVEFLVSFYNNEISEKSEIFDDQFSVERPDGSNFTLKIRSTKLEDSAMYFCASRPNRDSEQFFGPGTRLTVL.

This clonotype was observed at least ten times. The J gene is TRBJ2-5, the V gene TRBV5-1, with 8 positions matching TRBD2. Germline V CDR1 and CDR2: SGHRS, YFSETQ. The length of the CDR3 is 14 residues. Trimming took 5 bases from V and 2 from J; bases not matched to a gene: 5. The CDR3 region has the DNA TGCGCCAGCAGGTCGGGGGGGATTCAAGAGACCCAGTACTTC. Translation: CASRSGGIQETQYF.

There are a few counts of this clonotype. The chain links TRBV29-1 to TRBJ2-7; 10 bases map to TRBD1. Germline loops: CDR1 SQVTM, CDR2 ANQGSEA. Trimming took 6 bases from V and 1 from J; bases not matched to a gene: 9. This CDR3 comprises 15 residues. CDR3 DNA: TGCAGCGTCGAAAGGGACAGGGGAAAATCCTACGAGCAGTACTTC. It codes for CSVERDRGKSYEQYF.

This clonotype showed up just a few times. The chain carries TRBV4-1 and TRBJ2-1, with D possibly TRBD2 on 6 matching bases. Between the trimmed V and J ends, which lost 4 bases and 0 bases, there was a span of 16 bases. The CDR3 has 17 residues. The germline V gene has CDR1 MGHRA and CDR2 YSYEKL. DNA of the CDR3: TGCGCCAGCAGCCCCCCCTTAGCGGAAAGCTCCTACAATGAGCAGTTCTTC. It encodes CASSPPLAESSYNEQFF.

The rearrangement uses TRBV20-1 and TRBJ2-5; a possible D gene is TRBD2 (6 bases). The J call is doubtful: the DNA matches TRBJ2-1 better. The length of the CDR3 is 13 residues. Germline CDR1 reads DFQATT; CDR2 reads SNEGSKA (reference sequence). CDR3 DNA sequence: TGCAGTGCTAGTACTAGAGGGAGGTATGAGCAGTTCTTC. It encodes CSASTRGRYEQFF.

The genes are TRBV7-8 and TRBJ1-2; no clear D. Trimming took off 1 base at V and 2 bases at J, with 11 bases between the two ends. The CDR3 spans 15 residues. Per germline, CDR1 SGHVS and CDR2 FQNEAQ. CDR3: CASSLESTVNYGYTF. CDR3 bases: TGTGCCAGCAGCTTAGAAAGTACCGTCAACTATGGCTACACCTTC.

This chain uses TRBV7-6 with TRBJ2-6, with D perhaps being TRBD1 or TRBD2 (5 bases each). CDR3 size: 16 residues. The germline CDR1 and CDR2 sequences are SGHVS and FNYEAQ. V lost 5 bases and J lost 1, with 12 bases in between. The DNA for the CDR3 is TGTGCCAGCAGCCCCATGGGACGGTCTGGGGCCAACGTCCTGACTTTC. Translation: CASSPMGRSGANVLTF.

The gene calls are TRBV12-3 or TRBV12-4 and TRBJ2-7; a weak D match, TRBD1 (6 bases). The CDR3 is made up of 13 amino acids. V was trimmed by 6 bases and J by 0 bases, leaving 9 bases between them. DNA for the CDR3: TGTGCCAGCAGACAGGGATACTCCTACGAGCAGTACTTC. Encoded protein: CASRQGYSYEQYF.

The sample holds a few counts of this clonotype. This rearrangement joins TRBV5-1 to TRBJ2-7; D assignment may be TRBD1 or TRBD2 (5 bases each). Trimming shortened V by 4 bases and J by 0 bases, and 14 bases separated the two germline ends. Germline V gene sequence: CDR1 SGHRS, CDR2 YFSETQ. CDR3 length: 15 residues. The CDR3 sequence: CASSPPGASSYEQYF. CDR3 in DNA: TGCGCCAGCAGCCCTCCCGGGGCAAGCTCCTACGAGCAGTACTTC. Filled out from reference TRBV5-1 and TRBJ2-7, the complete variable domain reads KAGVTQTPRYLIKTRGQQVTLSCSPISGHRSVSWYQQTPGQGLQFLFEYFSETQRNKGNFPGRFSGRQFSNSRSEMNVSTLELGDSALYLCASSPPGASSYEQYFGPGTRLTVT.